The 9 T cell receptor beta chains below were found in one sample sequenced in a study of T cells in Graves' hyperthyroidism and ophthalmopathy. The source material, RNA transcripts, was used to amplify TCR beta CDR3 regions. First-round RT-PCR with HTBI primers amplified the TCR CDR3 region. TCRdb reprocessed the multiplex PCR reads via MiXCR and lists one record per CDR3 protein. The data show under 300,000 distinct CDR3 sequences, 13% to 15% seen once. Sequencing was done on a sample of blood. Receptors originate from a woman aged 40-49 years with Graves' hyperthyroidism that later progressed to Graves' ophthalmopathy.

This clonotype was counted ten times or more. A clone one base away is much larger, so this may be a read error. The chain recombines TRBV27 with TRBJ2-1; a possible D gene is TRBD2 (5 bases). The germline CDR1 and CDR2 sequences are MNHEY and SMNVEV (reference sequence). The V and J ends lost 6 bases and 10 bases respectively, with 16 bases between them. The CDR3 contains 13 residues. For the CDR3, the DNA is TGTGCCAGCAGCAATGTGGTCCGGAGGGAGCAGTTCTTC. Its protein product is CASSNVVRREQFF.

In this sample, this clonotype turned up a few times. V usage is TRBV5-6 and J usage is TRBJ2-7, with TRBD2 matching 9 bases. Trimming cost V 4 bases and J 6 bases; bases outside gene matches: 5. This CDR3 spans 13 amino acids. Germline CDR1 is SGHDT and CDR2 is YYEEEE. The CDR3, as DNA: TGTGCCAGCAGCGCGGGACTAGCTAGCGAGCAGTACTTC. This gives the protein CASSAGLASEQYF.

This clonotype was counted ten times or more. This rearrangement joins TRBV18 to TRBJ1-1; 10 positions agree with TRBD1. Germline CDR1 and CDR2: KGHSH and LQKENI. J was trimmed by 4 bases and V by 4 bases; bases with no gene match: 12. This CDR3 is 17 amino acids long. CDR3 residues: CASSLYRQGALSTEAFF. CDR3 in DNA: TGTGCCAGCTCACTCTACCGACAGGGGGCCCTGAGCACTGAAGCTTTCTTT.

Ten or more counts support this clonotype. This chain joins TRBV11-2 and TRBJ2-2; no definite D call. From germline, CDR1 is SGHAT and CDR2 FQNNGV. The CDR3 is 13 residues long. Trimming left V 5 bases short and J 5 bases short, with 9 bases between. Here the CDR3 DNA reads TGTGCCAGCAGCGCTGTGGGTACCGGGGAGCTGTTTTTT. It codes for CASSAVGTGELFF.

In its sample, this clonotype was seen many times. The chain carries TRBV9 and TRBJ2-1, with 12 nucleotides matching TRBD2. CDR3 length: 15 amino acids. Germline values: CDR1 SGDLS, CDR2 YYNGEE. V shed 0 bases and J 7 bases; nucleotides not matched to a gene: 2. The CDR3 DNA follows: TGTGCCAGCAGCGTAGGACTAGCGGGAGTGAATGAGCAGTTCTTC. Its protein is CASSVGLAGVNEQFF. The full variable domain, in which reference TRBV9 and TRBJ2-1 provide the parts outside the CDR3, is DSGVTQTPKHLITATGQRVTLRCSPRSGDLSVYWYQQSLDQGLQFLIQYYNGEERAKGNILERFSAQQFPDLHSELNLSSLELGDSALYFCASSVGLAGVNEQFFGPGTRLTVL.

This chain joins TRBV28 and TRBJ2-2, with 12 positions matching TRBD2. V lost 6 bases, J lost 4 bases, and 6 bases stayed unmatched. CDR1 is MDHEN and CDR2 is SYDVKM in the germline V gene. The CDR3 is 16 residues long. The CDR3 spells CASSPGLAGFTGELFF. CDR3 coding DNA: TGTGCCAGCAGCCCTGGACTAGCGGGATTCACCGGGGAGCTGTTTTTT.

This sequence joins TRBV20-1 and TRBJ2-1, with 10 nucleotides matching TRBD2. The germline CDR1 and CDR2 sequences are DFQATT and SNEGSKA (reference sequence). The CDR3 is made up of 14 amino acids. V lost 3 bases to trimming and J lost 7 bases; unmatched junction nucleotides: 6. The DNA for the CDR3 is TGCAGTGCTAGGTCTAGCGGGAGTGTAAATGAGCAGTTCTTC. Its protein is CSARSSGSVNEQFF.

This clonotype was seen ten or more times. The rearrangement links TRBV28 to TRBJ2-7, with D hard to call. The CDR3 extends over 12 amino acids. The V and J ends lost 3 bases and 5 bases respectively, with 8 bases between them. Germline CDR1 MDHEN, CDR2 SYDVKM. The CDR3 protein is CASSFGVDEQYF. CDR3 coding DNA: TGTGCCAGCAGTTTTGGCGTCGACGAGCAGTACTTC.

This clonotype was seen at least ten times. The gene calls are TRBV28 and TRBJ2-2; D unresolved. CDR1 is MDHEN, CDR2 SYDVKM, per germline. V lost 6 bases, J lost 6 bases, and 11 bases lay in between. The CDR3 length is 13 residues. In DNA, the CDR3 is TGTGCCAGCAGCCTAGGGTATCCCGGGGAGCTGTTTTTT. This codes for CASSLGYPGELFF.